A selection of T cell receptor beta chains follows, all from one sample in a study of beta chain features in type 1 diabetes. TCRdb's table, derived via immunoSEQ multiplex PCR, lists solely in-frame clones and lacks some. The table shows about 350,000 clones, with around a fifth occurring only once. Sequencing was carried out using naive CD4+ T cells from blood. The receptors stem from a woman under 30 in good health. Both conserved end residues are part of each CDR3. A D gene is named only where the DNA matches it firmly. For some rows the clone size is stated as once, few or many, or as a class when expanded; others skip it.

CDR3nt: TGTGCCAGCTCACTAGGCTGGAGCGGGAGAAGGGACAATGAGCAGTTCTTC
CDR3aa: CASSLGWSGRRDNEQFF
j_gene: TRBJ2-1
d_gene: TRBD2
abundance: few
v_gene: TRBV18
len: 17

CDR3nt: TGCAGTGCCAGGGATCGGGAGACCCAGTACTTC
CDR3aa: CSARDRETQYF
j_gene: TRBJ2-5
d_gene: .
abundance: .
v_gene: TRBV20-1
len: 11

CDR3nt: TGTGCCACCAGCACCCGGACTAGCGGGGGAGTGGCTACGCAGTATTTT
CDR3aa: CATSTRTSGGVATQYF
j_gene: TRBJ2-3
d_gene: TRBD2
abundance: few
v_gene: TRBV15
len: 16

CDR3nt: TGTGCCAGCAGCCGCAGAGACAGAAATTCACCCCTCCACTTT
CDR3aa: CASSRRDRNSPLHF
j_gene: TRBJ1-6
d_gene: .
abundance: few
v_gene: TRBV7-2
len: 14

CDR3nt: TGTGCCAGCTCACCCTCGACAGGGCAGTACGAGCAGTACTTC
CDR3aa: CASSPSTGQYEQYF
j_gene: TRBJ2-7
d_gene: TRBD1
abundance: .
v_gene: TRBV18
len: 14

CDR3nt: TGTGCCACCAGCAGCGGTTACGAGCAGTACTTC
CDR3aa: CATSSGYEQYF
j_gene: TRBJ2-7
d_gene: .
abundance: .
v_gene: TRBV15
len: 11

CDR3nt: TGCGCCAGCTCCCGAACAGGGGCCTCTCAGGACGAGCAGTACTTC
CDR3aa: CASSRTGASQDEQYF
j_gene: TRBJ2-7
d_gene: TRBD1
abundance: few
v_gene: TRBV5-1
len: 15

CDR3nt: TGTGCCAGCAGTTTTGAGCGGGGGCTTGGTGAGCAGTTCTTC
CDR3aa: CASSFERGLGEQFF
j_gene: TRBJ2-1
d_gene: TRBD2
abundance: few
v_gene: TRBV27
len: 14

CDR3nt: TGTGCCAGCTCACCCACTGAGGAGGGAAACACTGAAGCTTTCTTT
CDR3aa: CASSPTEEGNTEAFF
j_gene: TRBJ1-1
d_gene: .
abundance: .
v_gene: TRBV18
len: 15

CDR3nt: TGTGCCAGCAGTGAATTAGGATTACAGGGGCATGGCTACACCTTC
CDR3aa: CASSELGLQGHGYTF
j_gene: TRBJ1-2
d_gene: TRBD1
abundance: .
v_gene: TRBV6-1
len: 15

CDR3nt: TGTGCCAGCAGCGTTCGGACAGGGGCCCTCTCTGGGGCCAACGTCCTGACTTTC
CDR3aa: CASSVRTGALSGANVLTF
j_gene: TRBJ2-6
d_gene: TRBD1
abundance: .
v_gene: TRBV9
len: 18

CDR3nt: TGCGCCAGCAGCCAGCGGACTAGCGGGATCTACAATGAGCAGTTCTTC
CDR3aa: CASSQRTSGIYNEQFF
j_gene: TRBJ2-1
d_gene: TRBD2
abundance: .
v_gene: TRBV4-1
len: 16

CDR3nt: TGTGCCAGCATGGCAGGGCTGGGCACTGAAGCTTTCTTT
CDR3aa: CASMAGLGTEAFF
j_gene: TRBJ1-1
d_gene: .
abundance: few
v_gene: TRBV2
len: 13

CDR3nt: TGTGCCAGCAGTCCTCCGGGACAGGGGGGCACCGGGGAGCTGTTTTTT
CDR3aa: CASSPPGQGGTGELFF
j_gene: TRBJ2-2
d_gene: TRBD1
abundance: few
v_gene: TRBV2
len: 16

CDR3nt: TGTGCCAGCAGCAGTACAGGAGACCAAGCTTTCTTT
CDR3aa: CASSSTGDQAFF
j_gene: TRBJ1-1
d_gene: .
abundance: .
v_gene: TRBV7-2
len: 12

CDR3nt: TGTGCCAGCAGACGGACTGTGCCGCAGGAGCAGTTCTTC
CDR3aa: CASRRTVPQEQFF
j_gene: TRBJ2-1
d_gene: .
abundance: .
v_gene: TRBV7-9
len: 13

CDR3nt: TGCGCCAGCAGCTTAGCGGGAGGAGAGACCCAGTACTTC
CDR3aa: CASSLAGGETQYF
j_gene: TRBJ2-5
d_gene: TRBD2
abundance: few
v_gene: TRBV10-1
len: 13

CDR3nt: TGTGCCAGTAGCCCGGACAGAACCTATGGCTACACCTTC
CDR3aa: CASSPDRTYGYTF
j_gene: TRBJ1-2
d_gene: .
abundance: .
v_gene: TRBV19
len: 13

CDR3nt: TGTGCCAGCAGCTCAGACAGGGTTCAGCCCCAGCATTTT
CDR3aa: CASSSDRVQPQHF
j_gene: TRBJ1-5
d_gene: TRBD1
abundance: few
v_gene: TRBV7-2
len: 13

CDR3nt: TGTGCCAGCAGTGAAGCAGCGACGGAAAACATTCAGTACTTC
CDR3aa: CASSEAATENIQYF
j_gene: TRBJ2-4
d_gene: .
abundance: few
v_gene: TRBV2
len: 14

CDR3nt: TGTGCCAGCGTCAAAAGAGGAGAGGGTAACAATGAGCAGTTCTTC
CDR3aa: CASVKRGEGNNEQFF
j_gene: TRBJ2-1
d_gene: .
abundance: .
v_gene: TRBV2
len: 15

CDR3nt: TGTGCCAGCAGCTTGGGTTTTAGCAAAAACATTCAGTACTTC
CDR3aa: CASSLGFSKNIQYF
j_gene: TRBJ2-4
d_gene: .
abundance: .
v_gene: TRBV5-6
len: 14

CDR3nt: TGTGCCAGTAGCCGAGGGGGGGGATATCCCGATGAGCAGTTCTTC
CDR3aa: CASSRGGGYPDEQFF
j_gene: TRBJ2-1
d_gene: .
abundance: few
v_gene: TRBV19
len: 15

CDR3nt: TGTGCCAGCTCACCACAATGGCAGGGGAACACTGAAGCTTTCTTT
CDR3aa: CASSPQWQGNTEAFF
j_gene: TRBJ1-1
d_gene: .
abundance: .
v_gene: TRBV18
len: 15

CDR3nt: TGTGCCAGCAGCTTAGTGGCAGGGAACGGTGATGGCTACACCTTC
CDR3aa: CASSLVAGNGDGYTF
j_gene: TRBJ1-2
d_gene: .
abundance: .
v_gene: TRBV11-2
len: 15

CDR3nt: TGTGCCTGGAGAACCGCTGGGGCCAGGGTCCTTGGCAATCAGCCCCAGCATTTT
CDR3aa: CAWRTAGARVLGNQPQHF
j_gene: TRBJ1-5
d_gene: .
abundance: .
v_gene: TRBV30
len: 18